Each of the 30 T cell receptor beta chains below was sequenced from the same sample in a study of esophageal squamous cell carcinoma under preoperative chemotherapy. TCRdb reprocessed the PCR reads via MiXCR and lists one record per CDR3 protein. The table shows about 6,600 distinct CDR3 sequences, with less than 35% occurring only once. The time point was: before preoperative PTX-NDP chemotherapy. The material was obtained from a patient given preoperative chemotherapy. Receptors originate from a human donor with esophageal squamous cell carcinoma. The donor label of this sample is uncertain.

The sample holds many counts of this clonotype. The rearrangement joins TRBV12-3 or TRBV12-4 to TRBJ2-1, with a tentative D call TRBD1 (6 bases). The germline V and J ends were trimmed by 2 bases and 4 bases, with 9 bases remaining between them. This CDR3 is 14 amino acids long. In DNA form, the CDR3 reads TGTGCCAGCAGTTTAAGCCAGGGGTACAATGAGCAGTTCTTC. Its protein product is CASSLSQGYNEQFF.

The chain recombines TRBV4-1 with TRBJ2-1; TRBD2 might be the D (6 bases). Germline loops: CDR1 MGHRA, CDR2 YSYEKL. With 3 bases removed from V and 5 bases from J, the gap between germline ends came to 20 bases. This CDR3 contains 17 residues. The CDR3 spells CASSHPLATVFHNEQFF. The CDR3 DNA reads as TGCGCCAGCAGCCATCCCCTAGCGACCGTCTTTCACAATGAGCAGTTCTTC.

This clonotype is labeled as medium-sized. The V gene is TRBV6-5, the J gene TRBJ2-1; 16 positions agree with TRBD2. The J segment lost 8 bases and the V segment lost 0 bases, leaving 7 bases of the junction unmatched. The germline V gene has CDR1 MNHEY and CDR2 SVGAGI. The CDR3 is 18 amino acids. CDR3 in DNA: TGTGCCAGCAGTTACTCGGGACTAGCGGGAGGGGCACCCCATGAGCAGTTCTTC. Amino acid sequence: CASSYSGLAGGAPHEQFF.

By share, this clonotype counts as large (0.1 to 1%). The CDR3 loop is CASSETLKDRAYNEQFF. The CDR3 DNA reads TGCGCCAGCAGTGAGACCCTGAAGGACAGAGCCTACAATGAGCAGTTCTTC. The rearrangement joins TRBV10-1 to TRBJ2-1; D is possibly TRBD1 (6 bases). Germline CDR1 and CDR2: WNHNN and SYGVQD (reference sequence). Deletions cut 2 bases from V and 2 bases from J, with 16 bases between. The CDR3 covers 17 residues.

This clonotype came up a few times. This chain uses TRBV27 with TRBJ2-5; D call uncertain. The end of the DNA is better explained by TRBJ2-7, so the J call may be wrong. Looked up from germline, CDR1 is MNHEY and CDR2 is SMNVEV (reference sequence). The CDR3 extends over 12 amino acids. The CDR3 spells CASTDAFYEQYF. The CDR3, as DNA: TGTGCCAGCACGGACGCATTCTACGAGCAGTACTTC.

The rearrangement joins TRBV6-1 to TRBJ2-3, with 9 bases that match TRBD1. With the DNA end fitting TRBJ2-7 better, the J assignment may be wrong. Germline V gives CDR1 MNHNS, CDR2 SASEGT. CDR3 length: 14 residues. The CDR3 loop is CASSGSGTGSEQYF. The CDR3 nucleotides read TGTGCCAGCAGTGGGTCCGGGACAGGGAGCGAGCAGTACTTC.

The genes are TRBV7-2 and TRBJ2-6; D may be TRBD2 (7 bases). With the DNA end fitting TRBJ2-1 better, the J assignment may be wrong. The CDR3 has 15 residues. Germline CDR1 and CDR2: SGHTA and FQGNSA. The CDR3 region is CASSLGGGGPYEQFF. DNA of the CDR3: TGTGCCAGCAGCTTAGGGGGGGGGGGGCCCTACGAGCAGTTCTTC.

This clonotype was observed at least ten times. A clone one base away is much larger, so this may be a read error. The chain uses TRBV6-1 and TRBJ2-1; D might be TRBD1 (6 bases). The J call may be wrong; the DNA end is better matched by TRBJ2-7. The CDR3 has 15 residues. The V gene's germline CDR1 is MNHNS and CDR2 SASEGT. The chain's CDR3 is CASRGAWDNYNEQYF. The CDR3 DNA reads TGTGCCAGCAGGGGGGCCTGGGACAACTACAATGAGCAGTACTTC.

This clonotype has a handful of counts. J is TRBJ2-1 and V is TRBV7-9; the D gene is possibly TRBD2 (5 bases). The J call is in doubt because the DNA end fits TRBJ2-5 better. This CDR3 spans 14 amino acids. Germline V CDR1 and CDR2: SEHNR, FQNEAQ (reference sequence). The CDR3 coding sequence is TGTGCCAGCAGCGATACTATGGAGGAAGAGACCCAGTACTTC. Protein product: CASSDTMEEETQYF.

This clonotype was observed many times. The CDR3 loop is CASSPLGNTEAFF. The CDR3 DNA follows: TGTGCCAGCAGTCCCCTCGGGAACACTGAAGCTTTCTTT. The chain couples TRBV6-1 to TRBJ1-1, with unresolved D. The CDR3 contains 13 residues. Germline assignment: CDR1 MNHNS and CDR2 SASEGT. With 5 bases removed from V and 1 base from J, the gap between germline ends came to 8 bases.

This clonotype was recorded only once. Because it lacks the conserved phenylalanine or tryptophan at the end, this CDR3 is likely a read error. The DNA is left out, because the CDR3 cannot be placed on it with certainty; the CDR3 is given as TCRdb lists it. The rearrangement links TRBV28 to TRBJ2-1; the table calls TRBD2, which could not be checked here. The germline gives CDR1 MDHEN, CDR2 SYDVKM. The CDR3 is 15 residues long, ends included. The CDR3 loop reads CASNTSGRGRNGQCL.

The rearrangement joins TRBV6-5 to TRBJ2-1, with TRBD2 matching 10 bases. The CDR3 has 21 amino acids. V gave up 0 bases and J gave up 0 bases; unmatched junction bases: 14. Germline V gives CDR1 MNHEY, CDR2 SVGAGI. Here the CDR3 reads CASSYSTLAGVSMGSYNEQFF. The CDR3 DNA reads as TGTGCCAGCAGTTACTCGACCCTAGCGGGAGTAAGTATGGGCTCCTACAATGAGCAGTTCTTC.

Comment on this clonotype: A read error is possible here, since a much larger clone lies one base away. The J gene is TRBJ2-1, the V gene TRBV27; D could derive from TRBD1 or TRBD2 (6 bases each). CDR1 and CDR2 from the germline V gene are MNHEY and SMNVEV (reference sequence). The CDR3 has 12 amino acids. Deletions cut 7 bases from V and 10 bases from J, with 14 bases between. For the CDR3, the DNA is TGTGCCAGCAAAGAGGGGGGCTACGAGCAGTTCTTC. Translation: CASKEGGYEQFF.

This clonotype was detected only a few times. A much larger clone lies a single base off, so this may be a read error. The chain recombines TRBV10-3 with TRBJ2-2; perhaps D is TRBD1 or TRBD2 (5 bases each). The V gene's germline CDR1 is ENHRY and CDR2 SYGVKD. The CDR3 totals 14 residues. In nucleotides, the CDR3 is TGTGCCATCAGAACCCGGGACGTTTCCGGGGAGCTGGTTTTT. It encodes CAIRTRDVSGELVF.

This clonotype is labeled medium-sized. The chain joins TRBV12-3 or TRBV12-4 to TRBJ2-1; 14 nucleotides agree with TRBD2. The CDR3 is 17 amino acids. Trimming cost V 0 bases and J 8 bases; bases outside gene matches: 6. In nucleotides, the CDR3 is TGTGCCAGCAGTTTAGCGCTTTCGACTAGCGGGAGGGATGAGCAGTTCTTC. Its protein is CASSLALSTSGRDEQFF.

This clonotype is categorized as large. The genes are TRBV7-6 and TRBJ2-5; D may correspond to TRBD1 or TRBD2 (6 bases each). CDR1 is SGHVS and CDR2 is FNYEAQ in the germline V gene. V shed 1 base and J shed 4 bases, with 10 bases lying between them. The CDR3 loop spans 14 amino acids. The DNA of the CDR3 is TGTGCCAGCAGCTTAGTGGGGGGCGGAGAGACCCAGTACTTC. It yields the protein CASSLVGGGETQYF.

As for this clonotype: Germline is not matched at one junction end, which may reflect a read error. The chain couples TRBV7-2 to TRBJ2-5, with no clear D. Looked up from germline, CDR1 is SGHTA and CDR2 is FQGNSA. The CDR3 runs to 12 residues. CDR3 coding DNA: TGTGCCAGCAGCCTCAACGGAGAGAGCCAGTACTTC. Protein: CASSLNGESQYF.

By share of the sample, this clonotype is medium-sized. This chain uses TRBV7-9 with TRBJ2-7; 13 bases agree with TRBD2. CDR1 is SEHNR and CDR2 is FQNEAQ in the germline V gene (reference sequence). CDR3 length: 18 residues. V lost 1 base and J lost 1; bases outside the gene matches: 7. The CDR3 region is CASSLGTSGGSLSYEQYF. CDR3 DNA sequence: TGTGCCAGCAGCTTAGGGACTAGCGGGGGCTCACTATCCTACGAGCAGTACTTC.

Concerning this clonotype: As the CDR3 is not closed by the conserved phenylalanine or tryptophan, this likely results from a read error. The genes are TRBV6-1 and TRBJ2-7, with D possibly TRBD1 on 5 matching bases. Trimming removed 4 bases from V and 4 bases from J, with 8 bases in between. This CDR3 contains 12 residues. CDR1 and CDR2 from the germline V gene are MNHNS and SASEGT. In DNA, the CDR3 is TGTGCCAGCAGTGGACAGTCGTACGAGCAGTACTTG. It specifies CASSGQSYEQYL.

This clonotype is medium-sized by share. CDR3: CASSTQGAQDTQYF. CDR3 coding DNA: TGTGCCAGCAGTACGCAGGGGGCCCAAGATACGCAGTATTTT. V and J are TRBV27 and TRBJ2-3; 8 bases are a match to TRBD1. Losses at the gene ends were 5 bases for V and 5 bases for J; bases not matched to a gene: 6. This CDR3 has 14 amino acids. Germline V gene data show CDR1 as MNHEY and CDR2 as SMNVEV (reference sequence).

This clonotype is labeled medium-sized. The chain's CDR3 is CASRRMVGGGYNSPLHF. CDR3 coding DNA: TGTGCCAGCCGCCGGATGGTAGGGGGCGGCTATAATTCACCCCTCCACTTT. The rearrangement links TRBV27 to TRBJ1-6, with 7 bases matching TRBD1. The CDR3 is 17 amino acids. Germline assignment: CDR1 MNHEY and CDR2 SMNVEV (reference sequence). V shed 8 bases, J shed 3 bases, and the junction held 13 bases outside the gene matches.

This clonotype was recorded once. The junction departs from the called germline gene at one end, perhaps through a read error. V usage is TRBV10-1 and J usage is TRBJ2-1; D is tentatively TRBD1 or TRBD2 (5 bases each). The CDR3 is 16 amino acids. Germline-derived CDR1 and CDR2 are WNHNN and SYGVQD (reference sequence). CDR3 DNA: TGCGCGAGCACCCTCATTCCGGGACCTCCTCGGAATGAGGAGTTCTTC. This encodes CASTLIPGPPRNEEFF.

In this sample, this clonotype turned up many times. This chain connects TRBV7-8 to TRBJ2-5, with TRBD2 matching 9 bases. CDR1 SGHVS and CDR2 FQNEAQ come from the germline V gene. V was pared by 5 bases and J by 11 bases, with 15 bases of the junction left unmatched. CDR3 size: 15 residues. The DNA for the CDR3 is TGTGCCAGCAGCCGCGGCCCGACTAGCGGACCGGAGCAGTACTTC. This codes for CASSRGPTSGPEQYF. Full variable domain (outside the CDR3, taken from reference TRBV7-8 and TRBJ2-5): GAGVSQSPRYKVAKRGQDVALRCDPISGHVSLFWYQQALGQGPEFLTYFQNEAQLDKSGLPSDRFFAERPEGSVSTLKIQRTQQEDSAVYLCASSRGPTSGPEQYFGPGTRLLVL.

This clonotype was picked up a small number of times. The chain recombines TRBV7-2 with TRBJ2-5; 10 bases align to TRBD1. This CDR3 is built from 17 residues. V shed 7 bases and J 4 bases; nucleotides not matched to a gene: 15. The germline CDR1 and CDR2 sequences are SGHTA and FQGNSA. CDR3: CASTTHIGQGVRETQYF. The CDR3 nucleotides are TGTGCCAGCACAACGCACATCGGACAGGGGGTCCGAGAGACCCAGTACTTC.

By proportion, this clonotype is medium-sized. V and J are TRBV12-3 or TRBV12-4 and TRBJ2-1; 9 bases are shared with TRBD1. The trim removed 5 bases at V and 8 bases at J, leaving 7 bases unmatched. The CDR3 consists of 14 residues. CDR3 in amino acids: CASSDRGYSDEQFF. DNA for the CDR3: TGTGCCAGCAGTGACAGGGGGTATTCCGATGAGCAGTTCTTC.

CDR3 DNA sequence: TGTGCCAGCAGTTTATTGAGGGAACAGCCCCAGCATTTT. It yields the protein CASSLLREQPQHF. This chain joins TRBV12-3 or TRBV12-4 and TRBJ1-5; D is ambiguous. V gave up 2 bases and J gave up 7 bases, with 9 bases separating them. The length of the CDR3 is 13 residues.

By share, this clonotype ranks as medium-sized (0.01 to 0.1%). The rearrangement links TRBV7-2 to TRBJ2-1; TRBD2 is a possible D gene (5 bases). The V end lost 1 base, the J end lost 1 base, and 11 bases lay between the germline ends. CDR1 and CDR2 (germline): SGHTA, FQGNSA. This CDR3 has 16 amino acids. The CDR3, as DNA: TGTGCCAGCAGCTTAGTAAGCGGTCCTTCCTACAATGAGCAGTTCTTC. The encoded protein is CASSLVSGPSYNEQFF. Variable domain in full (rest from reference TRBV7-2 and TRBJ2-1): GAGVSQSPSNKVTEKGKDVELRCDPISGHTALYWYRQSLGQGLEFLIYFQGNSAPDKSGLPSDRFSAERTGGSVSTLTIQRTQQEDSAVYLCASSLVSGPSYNEQFFGPGTRLTVL.

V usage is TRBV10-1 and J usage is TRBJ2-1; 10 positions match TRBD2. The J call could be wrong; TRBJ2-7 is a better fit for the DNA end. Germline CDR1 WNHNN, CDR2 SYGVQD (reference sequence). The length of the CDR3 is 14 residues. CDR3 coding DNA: TGCGACAGCAGTGCGGCTAGCGGGAGTACCGAGCAGTACGTC. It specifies CDSSAASGSTEQYV.

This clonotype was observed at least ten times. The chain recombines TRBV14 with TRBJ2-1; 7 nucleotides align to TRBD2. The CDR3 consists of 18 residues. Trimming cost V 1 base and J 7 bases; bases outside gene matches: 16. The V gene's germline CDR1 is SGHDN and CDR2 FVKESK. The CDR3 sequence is CASSQGALAREYRNEQFF. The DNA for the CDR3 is TGTGCCAGCAGCCAAGGAGCTTTGGCGCGGGAGTATCGGAATGAGCAGTTCTTC.

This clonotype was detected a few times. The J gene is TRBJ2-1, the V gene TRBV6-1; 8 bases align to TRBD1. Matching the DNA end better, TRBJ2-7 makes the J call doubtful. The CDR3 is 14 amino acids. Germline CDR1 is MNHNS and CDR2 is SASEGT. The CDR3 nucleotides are TGTGCCAGCAGTGAGGTCCAGGGGGCGGGCGAGCAGTACTTC. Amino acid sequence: CASSEVQGAGEQYF.